A selection of T cell receptor beta chains follows, all from one sample in a study. TCRdb itself ran the multiplex PCR reads through MiXCR, one entry per CDR3 protein. The data show approximately 620 distinct CDR3 sequences, with around 3.5% seen just once and more than 30% held by the top ten. The sequencing sample was made of Tregs sorted from blood. The receptors were gathered from a female donor with breast cancer. Each CDR3 is given with its conserved first and last residue. D genes are given only for firm matches. Expanded clones are given a class, and other clones once, few, many or no size at all.

D gene	clone size	V gene	J gene	CDR3 DNA	CDR3 protein
NA	medium-sized	TRBV12-3/TRBV12-4	TRBJ1-2	TGTGCCAGCAGTTTTCGGCTGGGGTACTATGGCTACACCTTC	CASSFRLGYYGYTF
TRBD1	few	TRBV12-3/TRBV12-4	TRBJ1-2	TGTGCCAGCAGCTACCTCCCGGGACAGGATTTAGCTAACTATGGCTACACCTTC	CASSYLPGQDLANYGYTF
NA	large	TRBV12-3/TRBV12-4	TRBJ1-2	TGTGCCAGCAGTTTATGGGCGGAAAACTATGGCTACACCTTC	CASSLWAENYGYTF
NA	medium-sized	TRBV12-3/TRBV12-4	TRBJ1-2	TGTGCCAGCAGTTCGAGTAACTATGGCTACACCTTC	CASSSSNYGYTF
NA	few	TRBV12-3/TRBV12-4	TRBJ1-2	TGTGCCAGCAGCCCTCGAGGTGGCTATGGCTACACCTTC	CASSPRGGYGYTF
TRBD1	medium-sized	TRBV12-3/TRBV12-4	TRBJ1-2	TGTGCCAGCAGTGATCCGGGACAGCCTCGATTCTTC	CASSDPGQPRFF
NA	medium-sized	TRBV12-3/TRBV12-4	TRBJ1-2	TGTGCCAGCAGAGTTGGACAGTATGGCTATGGCTACACCTTC	CASRVGQYGYGYTF
NA	large	TRBV12-3/TRBV12-4	TRBJ1-2	TGTGCCAGCCTGACCCGGGGAAACTATGGCTACACCTTC	CASLTRGNYGYTF
TRBD1	NA	TRBV12-3/TRBV12-4	TRBJ1-2	TGTGCCGACAGCGTACAGGGGTTCTATGGCTACACCTTC	CADSVQGFYGYTF
NA	NA	TRBV12-3/TRBV12-4	TRBJ1-2	TGTGCCAGCAGTTCAACAGGGATGCGAGGCTACACCTTC	CASSSTGMRGYTF
NA	medium-sized	TRBV12-3/TRBV12-4	TRBJ1-2	TGTGCCAGCATTATGGTGAACTATGGCTACACCTTC	CASIMVNYGYTF
NA	large	TRBV12-3/TRBV12-4	TRBJ1-2	TGTGCCAGCAGTTTGTTAGCTAACTATGGCTACACCTTC	CASSLLANYGYTF
TRBD1	medium-sized	TRBV12-3/TRBV12-4	TRBJ1-2	TGTGCCAGCAGTTTGGGGACAGTGGTGGTTGGCTACACCTTC	CASSLGTVVVGYTF
NA	large	TRBV12-3/TRBV12-4	TRBJ1-2	TGTGCCAGCAGACCGGACGAGGATGGCTACACCTTC	CASRPDEDGYTF
NA	medium-sized	TRBV12-3/TRBV12-4	TRBJ1-2	TGTGCCAGCAGTAAAGGGGAGGGTGGCTACACCTTC	CASSKGEGGYTF
TRBD1	large	TRBV12-3/TRBV12-4	TRBJ1-2	TGTGCCAGCAGGGAAGACAGGGGCCCGAAGAACTATGGCTACACCTTC	CASREDRGPKNYGYTF
TRBD1	few	TRBV12-3/TRBV12-4	TRBJ1-2	TGTGCCAGCAGTTTCATACAGGGGTATGGCTACACCTTC	CASSFIQGYGYTF
NA	medium-sized	TRBV12-3/TRBV12-4	TRBJ1-2	TGTGCCAGCAGCCGAGACAGGCTGTATGGCTACACCTTC	CASSRDRLYGYTF